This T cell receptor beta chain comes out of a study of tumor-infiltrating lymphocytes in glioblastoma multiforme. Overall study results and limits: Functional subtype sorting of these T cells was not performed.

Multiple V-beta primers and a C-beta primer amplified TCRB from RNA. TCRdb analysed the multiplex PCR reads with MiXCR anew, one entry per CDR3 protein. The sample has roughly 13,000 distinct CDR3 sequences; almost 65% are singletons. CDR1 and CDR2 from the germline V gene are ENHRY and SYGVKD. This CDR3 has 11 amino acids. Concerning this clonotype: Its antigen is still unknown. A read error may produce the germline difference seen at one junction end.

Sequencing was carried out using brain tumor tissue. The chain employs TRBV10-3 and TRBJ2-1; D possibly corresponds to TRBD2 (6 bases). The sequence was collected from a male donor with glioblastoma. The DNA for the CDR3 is TGTGTCATCAGGGAGGACAATGAGCAGTTCTTC. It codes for CVIREDNEQFF.